This TCR beta chain comes out of a study of T cell responses to AZD1222 COVID-19 vaccine (dated by TCRdb to about 2021). Study-wide context: AZD1222 recipients with second doses at about 4 weeks or about 12 weeks were pooled, because spike-specific TCR depth and breadth did not differ between schedules. Trial participants were enrolled into age subgroups of 18-55, 56-69 and 70-plus years, which contained about 150, 27 and 61 TCR-sequenced participants, respectively. A total of just over 230 trial participants underwent TCR sequencing, of whom 200 to 220 had received two doses of AZD1222 and around 25 had received two doses of the MenACWY control vaccine. On the study overall, not on this receptor specifically: Because no day 14 peak-response samples were available, the repertoires could be characterized only after the peak T cell response. Spike-specific TCR breadth and depth rose significantly after two AZD1222 doses compared with day 0 and with MenACWY recipients. Participants were mostly white British and included more females than males, and it was suggested by the authors that clonal diversity may have been underestimated. In the small 56-69-year group, the increase in depth fell short of significance, most likely because of low power. Reportedly, close to half of the unique spike-specific TCRs recognized epitopes lying outside the regions that are mutated in the B.1.351 and B.1.1.7 variants. Conclusions about previously exposed vaccinees are limited, since just a handful of AZD1222 recipients were seropositive for SARS-CoV-2 at baseline. The whole spike protein was spanned by vaccine-associated CD4 TCRs, and dominant responses were seen in regions 160-218 and 743-854.

As for this clone: What this receptor recognizes is not known. No much larger clone is present one base from it, and per-base qualities are unavailable.

The time point label corresponds to: baseline before first vaccination. The vaccinee samples were drawn from two UK trials, COV001 and COV002, one of which was a single-blind randomized controlled phase 2/3 trial testing AZD1222 (ChAdOx1 nCoV-19) in healthy adults. Trial participant PBMC samples were collected at day 0 and day 28 after the second dose for TCRbeta chain sequencing. Inclusive of the bounding cysteine and phenylalanine, the CDR3 is 14 residues long. Only the CDR3 DNA stays, 42 bases, in frame from base 1. The junction shows trimming of 4 bases on V and 5 bases on J, plus 14 bases between the germline ends. In the germline V gene, CDR1 corresponds to MDHEN and CDR2 to SYDVKM. The CDR3 regions of human TCRbeta chains were analyzed by immunosequencing. On the study's bioinformatics: Repertoire TCRs were matched against a reference library of SARS-CoV-2-specific TCRs generated with the MIRA antigen-specificity platform. Breadth meant the fraction of unique TCRs that were SARS-CoV-2-associated, whereas depth meant the fraction of total T cells that were SARS-CoV-2-associated. Using the MIRA data, each spike-specific TCR was assigned both to the spike region to which the TCR was reactive and to a CD4 or CD8 class. Log10-transformed breadth and depth values were compared by one-way ANOVA with Sidak's multiple comparisons tests. Not all clones reach the TCRdb copy of this immuneACCESS table, which keeps in-frame sequences only. Checked studies attribute under half of the gap to unresolved V genes and leave the rest unexplained. V and J calls and clone size are as listed in that table; D and trimming were resolved from the DNA. The table for this sample lists about 57,000 clones; 70% to 90% of them were counted only once. Approximately 15% of the sample is taken by the ten largest.

This clonotype was obtained from an adult in good health. The chain uses TRBV28 and TRBJ1-1; the D gene is perhaps TRBD1, on 6 matching bases. Sequencing was performed on peripheral blood, taken on day 0 of AZD1222 vaccination. The DNA is as follows: TGTGCCAGCAGTTCCCGACAGGTAGCAACTGAAGCTTTCTTT. It encodes CASSSRQVATEAFF. The entire variable domain, with the stretches around the CDR3 drawn from the reference TRBV28 and TRBJ1-1 proteins, is DVKVTQSSRYLVKRTGEKVFLECVQDMDHENMFWYRQDPGLGLRLIYFSYDVKMKEKGDIPEGYSVSREKKERFSLILESASTNQTSMYLCASSSRQVATEAFFGQGTRLTVV.